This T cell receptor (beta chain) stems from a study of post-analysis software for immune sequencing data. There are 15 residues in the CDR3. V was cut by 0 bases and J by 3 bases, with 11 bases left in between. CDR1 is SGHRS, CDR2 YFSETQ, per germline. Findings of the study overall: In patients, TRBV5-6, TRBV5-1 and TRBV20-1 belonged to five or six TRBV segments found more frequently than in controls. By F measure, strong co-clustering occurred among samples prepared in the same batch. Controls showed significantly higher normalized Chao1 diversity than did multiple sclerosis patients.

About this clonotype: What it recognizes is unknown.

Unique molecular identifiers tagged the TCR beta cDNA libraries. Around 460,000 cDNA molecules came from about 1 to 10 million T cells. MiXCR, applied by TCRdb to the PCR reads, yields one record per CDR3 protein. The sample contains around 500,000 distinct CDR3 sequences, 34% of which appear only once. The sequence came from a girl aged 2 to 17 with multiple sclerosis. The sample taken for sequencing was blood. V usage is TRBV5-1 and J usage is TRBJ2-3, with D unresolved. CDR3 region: CASSLGAGTTDTQYF. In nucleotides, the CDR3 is TGCGCCAGCAGCTTGGGAGCAGGAACTACAGATACGCAGTATTTT. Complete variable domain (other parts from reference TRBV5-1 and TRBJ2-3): KAGVTQTPRYLIKTRGQQVTLSCSPISGHRSVSWYQQTPGQGLQFLFEYFSETQRNKGNFPGRFSGRQFSNSRSEMNVSTLELGDSALYLCASSLGAGTTDTQYFGPGTRLTVL.